This T cell receptor beta chain was sequenced during a study of T cell changes during pregnancy in multiple sclerosis. Data came from immunoSEQ multiplex PCR; TCRdb stores just in-frame clones and leaves some out. This sample has roughly 50,000 clones; approximately 92% occur once, and the top ten carry roughly 0.23%. In germline, CDR1 is SGDLS, CDR2 YYNGEE. The CDR3 has 14 amino acids. The V and J ends lost 0 bases and 4 bases, in that order; junction bases with no gene match: 1. This receptor was taken from a female donor with multiple sclerosis, enrolled in a pregnancy study. The chain links TRBV9 to TRBJ2-7; TRBD1 matches at 10 bases. The sequencing here drew on CD4+ T cells from peripheral blood mononuclear cells, taken in the third trimester of pregnancy. This CDR3 reads CASSVAGQGYEQYF. In DNA form, the CDR3 reads TGTGCCAGCAGCGTAGCGGGACAGGGGTACGAGCAGTACTTC.